Listed below are T cell receptor beta chains from one sample, sequenced in a study of beta chain features in type 1 diabetes. Profiling relied on immunoSEQ multiplex PCR, and the TCRdb table lists in-frame clones only, not all of them. The table records hundreds of thousands of clones, 11% to 15% of them present only once. Sequenced input: naive CD4+ T cells from blood. The source of these receptors is a man aged 18 to 30 with type 1 diabetes. The CDR3 runs from the conserved cysteine through the conserved F or W.

v_gene	j_gene	CDR3aa
TRBV5-4	TRBJ2-3	CASSLNTADTQYF
TRBV10-1	TRBJ2-7	CASSELGRDEQYF
TRBV4-2	TRBJ1-4	CASSQPNRGANEKLFF
TRBV5-4	TRBJ2-7	CASSFAGTVSYEQYF
TRBV30	TRBJ2-1	CAWSAPGGEQFF
TRBV29-1	TRBJ1-6	CSVREQGPRSSPLHF
TRBV30	TRBJ2-1	CAWSKGAGEQFF
TRBV29-1	TRBJ1-2	CSVDVANYGYTF
TRBV30	TRBJ2-1	CAWRMGSSGRVDEQFF
TRBV7-2	TRBJ1-1	CASSLETGDTEAFF
TRBV10-3	TRBJ2-3	CAASQAGGTQDTQYF
TRBV30	TRBJ2-1	CAWRWLAGVNEQFF
TRBV11-3	TRBJ2-1	CASSFRTSGSYNEQFF
TRBV30	TRBJ1-2	CAWSVRLGYGYTF
TRBV4-3	TRBJ2-7	CASSQGQGSYEQYF
TRBV28	TRBJ2-3	CASSSPQRGSRGDTQYF
TRBV30	TRBJ2-1	CAWRKGPYNEQFF
TRBV28	TRBJ1-5	CASSFRQGAHIEPQHF
TRBV5-6	TRBJ2-1	CASSAGLEPYNEQFF
TRBV5-4	TRBJ2-3	CASSLPRTGNTDTQYF